This TCR beta chain emerged from a study of T cells in Graves' hyperthyroidism and ophthalmopathy. Study background: At the time of initial diagnosis and before any treatment, peripheral blood was collected.

Germline CDR1 reads SGHTA; CDR2 reads FQGTGA. Trimming left V 6 bases short and J 2 bases short, with 13 bases between. This CDR3 comprises 14 residues. RNA transcripts provided the source from which TCR beta CDR3 regions were amplified. A first-round RT-PCR of the TCR CDR3 used the HTBI primer set. TCRdb recomputed calls from the multiplex PCR reads with MiXCR, one row per CDR3 protein. This table holds a few hundred thousand distinct CDR3 sequences, around 13% found once. This clonotype has ten or more counts. Its antigen is as yet unknown. The study's findings and limits: Stable hyperthyroidism was separated from ophthalmopathy by a model based on 13 V-J features. Also found in blood were most expanded thyroid clonotypes above 0.001.

The authors took PBMCs from roughly 9.3 ml fresh peripheral blood. The V call is TRBV7-3, the J call TRBJ1-1; weak D call: TRBD1 (6 bases). Sequencing was carried out using blood. This clonotype was obtained from a young woman with Graves' ophthalmopathy. CDR3 protein: CASSLGGGNTEAFF. DNA of the CDR3: TGTGCCAGCAGTTTAGGGGGGGGAAACACTGAAGCTTTCTTT.